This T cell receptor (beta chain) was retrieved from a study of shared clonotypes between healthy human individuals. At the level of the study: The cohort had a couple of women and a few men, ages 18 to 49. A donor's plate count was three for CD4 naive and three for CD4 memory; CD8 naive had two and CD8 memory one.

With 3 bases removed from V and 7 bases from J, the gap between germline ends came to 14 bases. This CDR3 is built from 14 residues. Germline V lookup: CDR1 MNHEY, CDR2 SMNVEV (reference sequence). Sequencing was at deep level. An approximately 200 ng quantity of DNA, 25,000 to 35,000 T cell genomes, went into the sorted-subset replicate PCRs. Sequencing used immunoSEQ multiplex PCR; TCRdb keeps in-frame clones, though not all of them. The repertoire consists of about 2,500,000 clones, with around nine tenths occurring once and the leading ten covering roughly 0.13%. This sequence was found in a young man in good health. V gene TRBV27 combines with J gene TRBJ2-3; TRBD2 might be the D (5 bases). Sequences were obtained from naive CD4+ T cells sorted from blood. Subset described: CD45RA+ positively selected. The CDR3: CASSFDSRAYTQYF. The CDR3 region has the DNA TGTGCCAGCAGTTTTGACTCGCGGGCGTATACGCAGTATTTT.